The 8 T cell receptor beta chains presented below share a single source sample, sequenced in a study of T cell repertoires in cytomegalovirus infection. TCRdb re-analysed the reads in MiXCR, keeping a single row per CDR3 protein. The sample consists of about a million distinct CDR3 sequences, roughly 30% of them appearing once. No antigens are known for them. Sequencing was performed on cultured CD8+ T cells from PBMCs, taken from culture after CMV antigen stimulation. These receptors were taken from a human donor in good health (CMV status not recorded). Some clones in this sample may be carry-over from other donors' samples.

The CDR3 loop is CASSETDSGLGRNEQFF. CDR3 in DNA: TGTGCCAGCAGTGAAACGGACTCGGGCCTCGGGAGGAATGAGCAGTTCTTC. The chain carries TRBV2 and TRBJ2-1, with 7 positions matching TRBD2. Germline loops: CDR1 SNHLY, CDR2 FYNNEI. The J segment lost 7 bases and the V segment lost 2 bases, leaving 14 bases of the junction unmatched. This CDR3 is 17 amino acids long.

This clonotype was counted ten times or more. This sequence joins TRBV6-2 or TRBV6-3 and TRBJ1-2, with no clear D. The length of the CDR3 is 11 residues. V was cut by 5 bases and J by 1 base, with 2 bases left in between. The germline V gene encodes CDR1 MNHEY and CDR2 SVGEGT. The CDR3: CASSVNYGYTF. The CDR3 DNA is TGTGCCAGCAGTGTTAACTATGGCTACACCTTC.

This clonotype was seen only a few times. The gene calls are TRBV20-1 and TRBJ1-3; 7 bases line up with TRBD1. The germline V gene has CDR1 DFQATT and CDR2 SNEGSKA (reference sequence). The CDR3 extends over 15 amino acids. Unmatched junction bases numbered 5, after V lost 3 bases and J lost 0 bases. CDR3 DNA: TGCAGTGCTAGTTCCCGGGACAGCTCTGGAAACACCATATATTTT. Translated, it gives CSASSRDSSGNTIYF.

CDR3 protein: CASSLDFSGGAPSTDTQYF. DNA for the CDR3: TGTGCCAGCAGCTTAGACTTTAGCGGGGGGGCCCCAAGCACAGATACGCAGTATTTT. The chain carries TRBV7-3 and TRBJ2-3; 11 bases line up with TRBD2. The germline gives CDR1 SGHTA, CDR2 FQGTGA. The CDR3 contains 19 residues. Trimming cost V 2 bases and J 0 bases; bases outside gene matches: 10. The entire variable domain, with the rest obtained from reference TRBV7-3 and TRBJ2-3, is as follows: GAGVSQTPSNKVTEKGKYVELRCDPISGHTALYWYRQSLGQGPEFLIYFQGTGAADDSGLPNDRFFAVRPEGSVSTLKIQRTERGDSAVYLCASSLDFSGGAPSTDTQYFGPGTRLTVL.

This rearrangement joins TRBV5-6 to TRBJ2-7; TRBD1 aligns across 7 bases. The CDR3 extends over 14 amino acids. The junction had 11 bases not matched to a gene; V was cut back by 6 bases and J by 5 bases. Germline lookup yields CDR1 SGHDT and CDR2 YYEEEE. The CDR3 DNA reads TGTGCCAGCACCGGGGACAGCCCCACCGACGAGCAGTACTTC. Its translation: CASTGDSPTDEQYF.

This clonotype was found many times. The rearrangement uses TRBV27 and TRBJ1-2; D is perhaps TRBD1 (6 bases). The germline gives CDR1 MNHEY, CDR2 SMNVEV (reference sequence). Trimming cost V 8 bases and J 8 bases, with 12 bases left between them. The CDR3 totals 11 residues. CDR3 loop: CASLGAEGYTF. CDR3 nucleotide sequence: TGTGCCAGCCTGGGGGCAGAGGGCTACACCTTC.

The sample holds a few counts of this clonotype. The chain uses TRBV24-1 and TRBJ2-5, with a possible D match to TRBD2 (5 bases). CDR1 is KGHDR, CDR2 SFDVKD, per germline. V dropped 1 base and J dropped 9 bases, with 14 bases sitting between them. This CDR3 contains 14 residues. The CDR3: CATSDLAGPGAQYF. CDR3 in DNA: TGTGCCACCAGTGATTTAGCCGGTCCCGGGGCCCAGTACTTC.

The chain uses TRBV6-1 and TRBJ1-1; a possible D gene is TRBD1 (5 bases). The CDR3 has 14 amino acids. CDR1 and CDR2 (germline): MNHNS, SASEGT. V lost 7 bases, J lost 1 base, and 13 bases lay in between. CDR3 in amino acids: CASIQGRRNTEAFF. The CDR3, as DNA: TGTGCCAGCATCCAGGGACGGCGGAACACTGAAGCTTTCTTT.